What follows are 15 T cell receptor beta chains derived from one specimen sequenced in a study of blood T cell repertoires in COVID-19. Profiled with immunoSEQ multiplex PCR; TCRdb holds only in-frame clones, not every one. The sample shows some 280,000 clones, 70% to 90% of them seen only once. The sequencing input was peripheral blood. The receptors stem from a woman aged 60-75 years with acute or convalescent COVID-19.

This clone was found once. The chain joins TRBV3-1 (or the pseudogene TRBV3-2) to TRBJ1-4, with a tentative D call TRBD1 (6 bases). Looked up from germline, CDR1 is LGHDT and CDR2 is YNNKEL (reference sequence). V lost 4 bases, J lost 5 bases, and 11 bases lay in between. This CDR3 is 14 amino acids long. CDR3 in DNA: TGTGCCAGCAGCCCCCGGACAGCAAATGAAAAACTGTTTTTT. It yields the protein CASSPRTANEKLFF.

The chain couples TRBV5-4 to TRBJ2-7; TRBD1 matches at 8 bases. The CDR3 runs to 14 residues. V lost 4 bases to trimming and J lost 3 bases; unmatched junction nucleotides: 6. Per the germline V gene, CDR1 is SGHNT and CDR2 is YYREEE (reference sequence). CDR3 DNA sequence: TGTGCCAGCAGCCCGGGACAGGTCATCTACGAGCAGTACTTC. The encoded protein is CASSPGQVIYEQYF.

The V gene is TRBV27, the J gene TRBJ2-1; TRBD1 is a possible D gene (5 bases). Trimming removed 0 bases from V and 4 bases from J, with 10 bases in between. CDR3 length: 15 residues. Germline CDR1 reads MNHEY; CDR2 reads SMNVEV (reference sequence). The CDR3 loop reads CASSLSDTGYNEQFF. The CDR3 DNA follows: TGTGCCAGCAGTTTATCCGATACAGGTTACAATGAGCAGTTCTTC.

This chain uses TRBV11-2 with TRBJ2-5; TRBD2 matches at 10 bases. V shed 1 base and J 2 bases; nucleotides not matched to a gene: 10. The CDR3 loop spans 18 amino acids. CDR1 and CDR2 from the germline V gene are SGHAT and FQNNGV. Here the CDR3 reads CASSLVPSGRLQQETQYF. CDR3 coding DNA: TGTGCCAGCAGCTTAGTCCCTAGCGGGAGACTCCAGCAAGAGACCCAGTACTTC.

The chain recombines TRBV2 with TRBJ2-7; TRBD1 agrees at 9 bases. V was clipped by 8 bases and J by 0 bases; unmatched bases: 20. This CDR3 region has 19 residues. In germline, CDR1 is SNHLY, CDR2 FYNNEI. The CDR3 here is CASEGQGRLAGVLSYEQYF. The CDR3 DNA follows: TGTGCCAGCGAAGGACAGGGGAGGTTGGCGGGGGTCCTCTCCTACGAGCAGTACTTC.

DNA for the CDR3: TGTGCCAGCAGTCCTCGTGTGAGGGGGCTCAACAATGAGCAGTTCTTC. Protein: CASSPRVRGLNNEQFF. J is TRBJ2-1 and V is TRBV28; 7 bases align to TRBD1. The V gene's germline CDR1 is MDHEN and CDR2 SYDVKM. V was clipped by 5 bases and J by 5 bases; unmatched bases: 12. The CDR3 length is 16 residues.

The chain employs TRBV19 and TRBJ1-1; TRBD1 aligns across 8 bases. Germline CDR1 and CDR2: LNHDA and SQIVND (reference sequence). The CDR3 sequence is 15 residues long. The J segment lost 2 bases and the V segment lost 5 bases, leaving 7 bases of the junction unmatched. Written as DNA, the CDR3 is TGTGCCAGTAGTCAGGGGGCGCGACTTAACACTGAAGCTTTCTTT. As protein: CASSQGARLNTEAFF.

This chain joins TRBV7-9 and TRBJ2-1; D is possibly TRBD2 (5 bases). Germline V gives CDR1 SEHNR, CDR2 FQNEAQ (reference sequence). Between the trimmed V and J ends, which lost 1 base and 12 bases, there was a span of 19 bases. The CDR3 extends over 15 amino acids. The chain's CDR3 is CASSLDGVSSPRQFF. The CDR3 coding sequence is TGTGCCAGCAGCTTAGACGGGGTCAGTTCCCCAAGGCAGTTCTTC.

The chain is built from TRBV4-1 and TRBJ1-2, with D uncertain. The V gene's germline CDR1 is MGHRA and CDR2 YSYEKL. The V and J ends lost 1 base and 4 bases respectively, with 16 bases between them. CDR3 length: 16 residues. The chain's CDR3 is CASSQAPRGATYGYTF. CDR3 bases: TGCGCCAGCAGCCAAGCCCCCCGGGGTGCGACCTATGGCTACACCTTC.

The chain carries TRBV6-5 and TRBJ2-1; maybe TRBD1 (5 bases). Germline V CDR1 and CDR2: MNHEY, SVGAGI. V dropped 1 base and J dropped 8 bases, with 6 bases sitting between them. This CDR3 has 12 amino acids. The CDR3 DNA follows: TGTGCCAGCAGTTACTGGGGCCATGAGCAGTTCTTC. This gives the protein CASSYWGHEQFF.

The rearrangement uses TRBV7-2 and TRBJ2-3; 7 nucleotides line up with TRBD2. The CDR3 totals 14 residues. Trimming cost V 4 bases and J 2 bases; bases outside gene matches: 3. Per the germline V gene, CDR1 is SGHTA and CDR2 is FQGNSA. As DNA, the CDR3 is TGTGCCAGCAGCTGGGGGGGGAACACAGATACGCAGTATTTT. It codes for CASSWGGNTDTQYF.

As to this clone: Other nucleotide sequences in the sample specify the same CDR3. The chain couples TRBV27 to TRBJ2-7; no clear D gene. This CDR3 spans 13 amino acids. Germline-derived CDR1 and CDR2 are MNHEY and SMNVEV (reference sequence). With 0 bases removed from V and 3 bases from J, the gap between germline ends came to 6 bases. The CDR3 DNA reads as TGTGCCAGCAGTTTATCGCGCGGCTACGAGCAGTACTTC. This translates into CASSLSRGYEQYF.

The CDR3 nucleotides read TGTGCCAGCAGCCCCCGCAGGGGTGGTAGCACCGGGGAGCTGTTTTTT. This gives the protein CASSPRRGGSTGELFF. J is TRBJ2-2 and V is TRBV9, with TRBD1 as a possible D gene (6 bases). Germline V gives CDR1 SGDLS, CDR2 YYNGEE. This CDR3 spans 16 amino acids. Trimming shortened V by 4 bases and J by 4 bases, and 17 bases separated the two germline ends.

This chain connects TRBV7-3 to TRBJ2-3; maybe TRBD2 (5 bases). The CDR3 totals 13 residues. V lost 5 bases and J 5 bases, leaving 11 bases between the germline ends. In germline, CDR1 is SGHTA, CDR2 FQGTGA. The CDR3 DNA is TGTGCCAGCAGCCAGGAGGTGAGAGATACGCAGTATTTT. Translating it yields CASSQEVRDTQYF.

This rearrangement joins TRBV20-1 to TRBJ1-4; weak D call: TRBD1 (5 bases). Germline CDR1 is DFQATT and CDR2 is SNEGSKA (reference sequence). The V end lost 3 bases, the J end lost 5 bases, and 13 bases lay between the germline ends. This CDR3 spans 14 amino acids. The CDR3 is CSASISTVNEKLFF. The CDR3 coding sequence is TGCAGTGCTAGTATATCGACAGTCAATGAAAAACTGTTTTTT.